The clone carrying this TCR beta chain was seen ten or more times. Its specificity is unknown. Between the trimmed V and J ends, which lost 4 bases and 5 bases, there was a span of 11 bases. The CDR3 runs to 14 residues. Germline lookup yields CDR1 SGHTA and CDR2 FQGNSA. The template used for profiling TCR beta VDJ and CDR3 was genomic DNA. TCRdb itself ran the reads through MiXCR, one entry per CDR3 protein. This table has approximately 380,000 distinct CDR3 sequences, about 70% appearing once. The sample comes from a study of CD8+CD57+ T cells in acquired aplastic anemia. Overall study results and limits: Patients and controls shared twenty-nine CD8+ CDR3 sequences.

The sample comprised sorted CD4+, CD8+, or CD8+CD57+ T cells (not recorded which) from PBMCs. The source of this sequence is a human donor in good health, serving as a control. The chain combines TRBV7-2 with TRBJ2-2, with D unclear. This CDR3 reads CASSSSVGTGELFF. In DNA, the CDR3 is TGTGCCAGCAGCTCCTCCGTGGGGACCGGGGAGCTGTTTTTT.